The 31 T cell receptor beta chains listed next were all sequenced from one sample in a study of blood T cell repertoires in COVID-19. Measured with immunoSEQ multiplex PCR; TCRdb has only the in-frame clones, and not every one. The sample carries approximately 400,000 clones, more than 70% recorded once. What was sequenced was peripheral blood. The receptors come from a woman in her forties or fifties with COVID-19, enrolled during active disease.

The chain recombines TRBV28 with TRBJ1-6; a possible D gene is TRBD1 (6 bases). V gave up 6 bases and J gave up 7 bases, with 10 bases separating them. The germline gives CDR1 MDHEN, CDR2 SYDVKM. The CDR3 runs to 13 residues. Written as DNA, the CDR3 is TGTGCCAGCAGGCAGGGGACCAATTCACCCCTCCACTTT. This codes for CASRQGTNSPLHF.

This chain joins TRBV6-1 and TRBJ2-7; D unclear. V gave up 2 bases and J gave up 2 bases, with 10 bases separating them. Germline V gene data show CDR1 as MNHNS and CDR2 as SASEGT. The CDR3 loop spans 14 amino acids. The CDR3 DNA follows: TGTGCCAGCAGTGAACACCCAGGCCCCTACGAGCAGTACTTC. Protein product: CASSEHPGPYEQYF.

The genes are TRBV7-9 and TRBJ1-2; no clear D. CDR3 length: 15 amino acids. The germline V gene encodes CDR1 SEHNR and CDR2 FQNEAQ (reference sequence). V lost 2 bases and J lost 2, with 12 bases in between. CDR3 nucleotide sequence: TGTGCCAGCAGCTTATCAAGCAGGCAGAACTATGGCTACACCTTC. As protein: CASSLSSRQNYGYTF.

CDR3 sequence (DNA): TGTGCCAGCAGCGAAAGAGGACAGGGTATCGGTTACGCAGATACGCAGTATTTT. Amino acids: CASSERGQGIGYADTQYF. The rearrangement links TRBV6-1 to TRBJ2-3; 8 bases are shared with TRBD1. CDR3 size: 18 residues. Germline loops: CDR1 MNHNS, CDR2 SASEGT. V lost 6 bases to trimming and J lost 4 bases; unmatched junction nucleotides: 18.

This clone was detected once. The V gene is TRBV2, the J gene TRBJ1-3, with 9 bases identical to TRBD1. Germline V gives CDR1 SNHLY, CDR2 FYNNEI. V dropped 2 bases and J dropped 4; count of bases not matched to a gene: 9. The CDR3 runs to 17 residues. The CDR3 DNA reads as TGTGCCAGCAGTGAATTACAGGGGGCAATGGGAGGAAACACCATATATTTT. It translates to CASSELQGAMGGNTIYF.

The CDR3 sequence is CASSIQRRTATIYGYTF. DNA of the CDR3: TGTGCCAGTAGTATACAACGTCGGACAGCGACCATCTATGGCTACACCTTC. The chain is built from TRBV19 and TRBJ1-2, with D maybe TRBD1 (6 bases). V lost 2 bases, J lost 4 bases, and 20 bases lay in between. CDR3 length equals 17 residues. Germline V gene data show CDR1 as LNHDA and CDR2 as SQIVND (reference sequence).

V gene TRBV5-1 combines with J gene TRBJ1-1, with D possibly TRBD1 on 5 matching bases. V was trimmed by 4 bases and J by 5 bases, leaving 12 bases between them. Germline-derived CDR1 and CDR2 are SGHRS and YFSETQ. The CDR3 extends over 13 amino acids. The CDR3 nucleotides are TGCGCCAGCAGCCAACTCGGGGGAACTGAAGCTTTCTTT. Its translation is CASSQLGGTEAFF.

The rearrangement uses TRBV19 and TRBJ2-7; D may be TRBD2 (6 bases). The germline CDR1 and CDR2 sequences are LNHDA and SQIVND (reference sequence). CDR3 length: 13 amino acids. Trimming removed 5 bases at V and 3 bases at J, with 11 bases between. In nucleotides, the CDR3 is TGTGCCAGTAGTCCCCTGGGGGGCTACGAGCAGTACTTC. Protein sequence: CASSPLGGYEQYF.

The chain uses TRBV6-5 and TRBJ2-5; TRBD1 agrees at 10 bases. The CDR3 loop spans 15 amino acids. V gave up 6 bases and J gave up 5 bases; unmatched junction bases: 9. The germline CDR1 and CDR2 sequences are MNHEY and SVGAGI. The CDR3 region has the DNA TGTGCCAGCAGCCCGACAGGGGGCGTTAGGGAGACCCAGTACTTC. Translating it yields CASSPTGGVRETQYF.

The chain has TRBV3-1 (or the pseudogene TRBV3-2) and TRBJ1-2; 8 bases are a match to TRBD1. This CDR3 contains 13 residues. V shed 3 bases, J shed 8 bases, and the junction held 5 bases outside the gene matches. CDR1 and CDR2 (germline): LGHDT, YNNKEL (reference sequence). The CDR3 DNA follows: TGTGCCAGCAGCCAGCAGGGGGCGGAAGGCTACACCTTC. This translates into CASSQQGAEGYTF.

The J gene is TRBJ2-7, the V gene TRBV18, with D tentatively TRBD1 (5 bases). CDR3 length: 14 amino acids. V was cut by 3 bases and J by 4 bases, with 13 bases left in between. The germline CDR1 and CDR2 sequences are KGHSH and LQKENI. The CDR3 protein is CASSPLNRWYEQYF. The CDR3 coding sequence is TGTGCCAGCTCACCCTTGAACAGGTGGTACGAGCAGTACTTC. Variable domain in full (rest from reference TRBV18 and TRBJ2-7): NAGVMQNPRHLVRRRGQEARLRCSPMKGHSHVYWYRQLPEEGLKFMVYLQKENIIDESGMPKERFSAEFPKEGPSILRIQQVVRGDSAAYFCASSPLNRWYEQYFGPGTRLTVT.

This clone appeared a single time. V is TRBV7-9 and J is TRBJ2-3; 10 nucleotides agree with TRBD2. The junction had 10 bases not matched to a gene; V was cut back by 3 bases and J by 10 bases. The CDR3 is 15 amino acids. Per germline, CDR1 SEHNR and CDR2 FQNEAQ (reference sequence). The DNA for the CDR3 is TGTGCCAGCAGCTTTGGGCTAGCGGGGGAATCGGCGCAGTATTTT. Protein product: CASSFGLAGESAQYF.

This clone was detected only once. Other DNA sequences within the sample encode an identical CDR3. The chain is built from TRBV11-2 and TRBJ2-7, with 8 positions matching TRBD1. The trim removed 3 bases at V and 3 bases at J, leaving 4 bases unmatched. CDR1 SGHAT and CDR2 FQNNGV come from the germline V gene. The CDR3 is made up of 14 amino acids. In DNA form, the CDR3 reads TGTGCCAGCAGCTTGGGGACAGGTTTCTACGAGCAGTACTTC. The encoded protein is CASSLGTGFYEQYF.

This clone was seen a handful of times. V usage is TRBV20-1 and J usage is TRBJ2-1, with 7 bases fitting TRBD2. The germline V gene has CDR1 DFQATT and CDR2 SNEGSKA (reference sequence). The CDR3 is 11 residues long. V shed 2 bases and J 13 bases; nucleotides not matched to a gene: 5. The CDR3 bases are TGCAGTGCTAGACGGGGCGGGGGTCAGTTCTTC. It translates to CSARRGGGQFF.

The chain carries TRBV9 and TRBJ2-7; 7 bases line up with TRBD1. This CDR3 contains 15 residues. Germline V gene data show CDR1 as SGDLS and CDR2 as YYNGEE. V shed 0 bases, J shed 7 bases, and the junction held 10 bases outside the gene matches. The CDR3 protein is CASSVEGQAIQEQYF. The DNA of the CDR3 is TGTGCCAGCAGCGTAGAAGGACAGGCGATTCAGGAGCAGTACTTC.

This rearrangement joins TRBV11-2 to TRBJ1-1; D unresolved. Germline-derived CDR1 and CDR2 are SGHAT and FQNNGV. Between the trimmed V and J ends, which lost 5 bases and 6 bases, there was a span of 10 bases. The CDR3 is 12 residues long. The CDR3 is CASSRSRAEAFF. The CDR3 DNA reads as TGTGCCAGCAGCCGATCCCGAGCTGAAGCTTTCTTT.

The chain carries TRBV29-1 and TRBJ1-2; 10 bases are a match to TRBD1. Germline values: CDR1 SQVTM, CDR2 ANQGSEA. With V trimmed by 2 bases and J by 7 bases, 4 bases remained unmatched. This CDR3 comprises 13 residues. CDR3 sequence (DNA): TGCAGCGTTGAACGGGACAGGGGACGTGGCTACACCTTC. Translated, it gives CSVERDRGRGYTF.

The rearrangement joins TRBV9 to TRBJ2-5; 8 bases align to TRBD2. Germline loops: CDR1 SGDLS, CDR2 YYNGEE. V shed 0 bases, J shed 2 bases, and the junction held 3 bases outside the gene matches. CDR3 size: 15 residues. The CDR3 spells CASSVAGGVQETQYF. The CDR3 DNA reads as TGTGCCAGCAGCGTAGCGGGGGGGGTACAAGAGACCCAGTACTTC.

The chain joins TRBV12-3 or TRBV12-4 to TRBJ1-5, with 8 bases fitting TRBD1. The CDR3 loop spans 13 amino acids. V shed 5 bases and J 5 bases; nucleotides not matched to a gene: 2. The DNA of the CDR3 is TGTGCCAGCAGTAGGACAGGGCATCAGCCCCAGCATTTT. Amino acids: CASSRTGHQPQHF.

V is TRBV19 and J is TRBJ1-2; TRBD1 aligns across 7 bases. Germline values: CDR1 LNHDA, CDR2 SQIVND (reference sequence). CDR3 length equals 15 residues. Trimming took 1 base from V and 4 from J; bases not matched to a gene: 6. CDR3 coding DNA: TGTGCCAGTAGTATAGGACAGGGAGGTTTCTATGGCTACACCTTC. This translates into CASSIGQGGFYGYTF.

J is TRBJ1-5 and V is TRBV18; no definite D call. This CDR3 comprises 13 residues. V lost 1 base and J 9 bases, leaving 10 bases between the germline ends. The germline V gene has CDR1 KGHSH and CDR2 LQKENI. The CDR3 region has the DNA TGTGCCAGCTCACCACAGTTTGCGGGGCCCCAGCATTTT. This codes for CASSPQFAGPQHF.

The chain employs TRBV6-4 and TRBJ2-3, with a weak D call TRBD2 (5 bases). Germline CDR1 reads MRHNA; CDR2 reads SNTAGT. Trimming pared 2 bases from V and 3 bases from J, leaving 6 bases between. This CDR3 is built from 13 residues. CDR3 nucleotide sequence: TGTGCCAGCAGTGACACGGGGACAGATACGCAGTATTTT. Translation: CASSDTGTDTQYF.

This clone appeared many times. This chain uses TRBV10-3 with TRBJ1-6, with a tentative D call TRBD1 (5 bases). Deletions cut 7 bases from V and 10 bases from J, with 17 bases between. In germline, CDR1 is ENHRY, CDR2 SYGVKD. The CDR3 is made up of 14 amino acids. CDR3 protein: CAIKYDSYESPLHF. CDR3 in DNA: TGTGCCATCAAATACGACAGCTACGAATCACCCCTCCACTTT.

CDR3 in DNA: TGTGCCAGCAGCTATAACTATGGCTACACCTTC. It translates to CASSYNYGYTF. The chain recombines TRBV28 with TRBJ1-2; no clear D. V lost 6 bases and J lost 1, with 3 bases in between. Germline assignment: CDR1 MDHEN and CDR2 SYDVKM. CDR3 size: 11 residues.

This chain links TRBV30 with TRBJ2-6, with 7 bases lining up with TRBD1. This CDR3 spans 15 amino acids. The ends lost 3 bases at V and 4 bases at J; junction bases unmatched: 6. Germline V gives CDR1 GTSNPN, CDR2 SVGIG (reference sequence). The CDR3 nucleotides read TGTGCCTGGAGGCCCGGGACAGCCGGGGCCAACGTCCTGACTTTC. It is translated as CAWRPGTAGANVLTF.

The chain employs TRBV7-2 and TRBJ1-5, with D tentatively TRBD1 (6 bases). Germline V gene data show CDR1 as SGHTA and CDR2 as FQGNSA. V was clipped by 4 bases and J by 3 bases, with 10 bases between them. This CDR3 comprises 14 residues. CDR3 nucleotide sequence: TGTGCCAGCAGCTGGGACACGTTCAATCAGCCCCAGCATTTT. It codes for CASSWDTFNQPQHF.

This chain links TRBV12-5 with TRBJ1-2; D possibly corresponds to TRBD1 (5 bases). The CDR3 runs 16 residues. V was trimmed by 3 bases and J by 3 bases, leaving 17 bases between them. Germline V lookup: CDR1 LGHNT, CDR2 FRNRAP. DNA for the CDR3: TGTGCTAGTGGTTTTGCTTCGGGGGACGTCGACTATGGCTACACCTTC. It encodes CASGFASGDVDYGYTF.

This clone was seen a handful of times. The chain couples TRBV5-1 to TRBJ1-2, with 12 nucleotides matching TRBD1. Germline V CDR1 and CDR2: SGHRS, YFSETQ. V lost 0 bases, J lost 8 bases, and 5 bases stayed unmatched. CDR3 length equals 15 residues. The CDR3 protein is CASSLGDRGRGGYTF. The CDR3 bases are TGCGCCAGCAGCTTGGGGGACAGGGGGCGAGGGGGCTACACCTTC.

The genes are TRBV5-4 and TRBJ2-7, with 8 bases matching TRBD2. With 6 bases clipped from V and 7 bases from J, the junction kept 15 bases outside the gene matches. Per germline, CDR1 SGHNT and CDR2 YYREEE (reference sequence). The CDR3 has 15 residues. This CDR3 reads CASKAGGHGTREQYF. The CDR3 nucleotides are TGTGCCAGCAAGGCGGGGGGCCACGGAACGAGAGAGCAGTACTTC.

This rearrangement joins TRBV7-2 to TRBJ2-2; D may be TRBD2 (5 bases). The CDR3 covers 15 residues. V was trimmed by 1 base and J by 4 bases, leaving 10 bases between them. Germline CDR1 reads SGHTA; CDR2 reads FQGNSA. Written as DNA, the CDR3 is TGTGCCAGCAGCTTAGGAGGGTCCATCACCGGGGAGCTGTTTTTT. This encodes CASSLGGSITGELFF.

The chain joins TRBV6-1 to TRBJ2-7; tentatively, D is TRBD2 (6 bases). In germline, CDR1 is MNHNS, CDR2 SASEGT. This CDR3 region has 15 residues. The germline V and J ends were trimmed by 0 bases and 2 bases, with 11 bases remaining between them. The CDR3 region is CASSEAGRYTYEQYF. CDR3 in DNA: TGTGCCAGCAGTGAAGCGGGGAGGTACACCTACGAGCAGTACTTC.